The 22 T cell receptor beta chains listed next were all sequenced from one sample in a study of CXCR3-negative and CXCR3-positive naive CD8 T cells. Whole-study results and caveats: Against CXCR3-negative naive cells, CXCR3-positive naive cells showed more hydrophobic TRB CDR3s.

UMI-labeled 5' RACE yielded the TRB cDNA libraries. No DNA is given; TCRdb re-called the 5' RACE reads and lists each CDR3 protein once. The sample table includes 55,000 to 75,000 distinct CDR3 sequences. Which antigens these TCRs recognize remains unknown. The sample was naive CXCR3+ CD8+ T cells from blood. Subset here: CD45RO-CCR7+CD27+CD95- naive CD8+ T cells expressing CXCR3 (TNR3+). The receptor set was obtained from a human donor in good health. Some clones in this sample may be carry-over from other donors' samples.

CDR3 residues: CSVEGHTYEQYF. The chain has TRBV29-1 and TRBJ2-7. The CDR3 runs 12 residues. Looked up from germline, CDR1 is SQVTM and CDR2 is ANQGSEA.

This chain's CDR3 is CASSQDPGGGYTF. This chain joins TRBV4-1 and TRBJ1-2; TCRdb's D call of TRBD1 is untestable without DNA. Germline CDR1 MGHRA, CDR2 YSYEKL. The CDR3 length is 13 residues.

The chain uses TRBV7-2 and TRBJ2-3; TCRdb designates TRBD1, a call that cannot be tested without DNA. Germline V gene lookup returns CDR1 SGHTA and CDR2 FQGNSA. The CDR3 contains 18 residues. This chain's CDR3 is CASSLATRGRGPHDTQYF.

This chain joins TRBV28 and TRBJ2-6; checking the TCRdb D call of TRBD1 is not possible without DNA. CDR3 length equals 16 residues. Germline CDR1 and CDR2: MDHEN and SYDVKM. CDR3: CASSFEGGAGANVLTF.

CDR3 region: CATSRQENTGELFF. This chain links TRBV7-6 with TRBJ2-2; TCRdb reports TRBD1, a call that lacks DNA to check it against. Germline V CDR1 and CDR2: SGHVS, FNYEAQ. The CDR3 totals 14 residues.

The gene calls are TRBV29-1 and TRBJ2-7; the TCRdb D gene call, TRBD1, has no DNA to confirm it. The CDR3 runs 13 residues. CDR1 is SQVTM, CDR2 ANQGSEA, per germline. CDR3: CSARGGSSYEQYF.

The J gene is TRBJ2-1, the V gene TRBV6-2 or TRBV6-3; TCRdb proposes TRBD1, but this gene call is untestable without DNA. The CDR3 length is 13 residues. Germline lookup yields CDR1 MNHEY and CDR2 SVGEGT. The chain's CDR3 is CASSYTGRYEQFF.

The V and J genes are TRBV20-1 and TRBJ2-7; TCRdb selects TRBD1, and the lack of DNA leaves this call unchecked. CDR1 and CDR2 from the germline V gene are DFQATT and SNEGSKA (reference sequence). The CDR3 sequence is 17 residues long. The CDR3 loop reads CSASVRGQGHMVGEQYF.

This chain connects TRBV6-2 or TRBV6-3 to TRBJ2-3; as DNA is missing, the TRBD1 call by TCRdb cannot be tested. The CDR3 is made up of 15 amino acids. From germline, CDR1 is MNHEY and CDR2 SVGEGT. CDR3 amino acids: CASSYSRGEADTQYF.

The V gene is TRBV29-1, the J gene TRBJ2-7; there is no DNA to check the TCRdb D call of TRBD2. The CDR3 spans 16 residues. Germline V lookup: CDR1 SQVTM, CDR2 ANQGSEA. The CDR3 reads CSVTGLTGPDSYEQYF.

V is TRBV7-3 and J is TRBJ1-1; lacking DNA, the TRBD1 call made by TCRdb goes unchecked. Per the germline V gene, CDR1 is SGHTA and CDR2 is FQGTGA. The CDR3 has 14 residues. The CDR3 spells CASSPSPMNTEAFF.

The rearrangement links TRBV20-1 to TRBJ1-1. The CDR3 runs to 15 residues. Germline lookup yields CDR1 DFQATT and CDR2 SNEGSKA (reference sequence). The CDR3 protein is CSASVPGGGYTEAFF.

The chain combines TRBV29-1 with TRBJ2-7; there is no DNA to check the TCRdb D call of TRBD1. Per the germline V gene, CDR1 is SQVTM and CDR2 is ANQGSEA. The CDR3 contains 14 residues. CDR3 region: CSVAGDRATYEQYF.

The chain employs TRBV5-1 and TRBJ2-7; TCRdb's D call of TRBD2 is untestable without DNA. Germline values: CDR1 SGHRS, CDR2 YFSETQ. This CDR3 has 12 amino acids. Here the CDR3 reads CASSLEGPGAYF. The variable domain in full, completed from reference TRBV5-1 and TRBJ2-7, reads KAGVTQTPRYLIKTRGQQVTLSCSPISGHRSVSWYQQTPGQGLQFLFEYFSETQRNKGNFPGRFSGRQFSNSRSEMNVSTLELGDSALYLCASSLEGPGAYFGPGTRLTVT.

The V and J genes are TRBV7-9 and TRBJ2-7; the TCRdb call, TRBD1, lacks DNA for checking. Germline assignment: CDR1 SEHNR and CDR2 FQNEAQ (reference sequence). This CDR3 is built from 16 residues. The CDR3 sequence: CASSRPTGGVSYEQYF.

This chain uses TRBV20-1 with TRBJ2-3; TCRdb reports TRBD2, a call that lacks DNA to check it against. CDR3 length: 15 amino acids. Germline CDR1 DFQATT, CDR2 SNEGSKA (reference sequence). The CDR3 spells CSARPGLLSTDTQYF.

The CDR3 sequence is CASRAGELYGYTF. The gene calls are TRBV7-9 and TRBJ1-2. CDR3 length: 13 residues. The germline V gene encodes CDR1 SEHNR and CDR2 FQNEAQ (reference sequence).

The gene calls are TRBV7-3 and TRBJ2-1; with no DNA, the TCRdb D assignment of TRBD1 cannot be verified. CDR3 size: 14 residues. Looked up from germline, CDR1 is SGHTA and CDR2 is FQGTGA. CDR3 in amino acids: CASSHGGAYNEQFF.

The chain has TRBV10-1 and TRBJ2-3; checking the TCRdb D call of TRBD1 is not possible without DNA. Germline V lookup: CDR1 WNHNN, CDR2 SYGVQD (reference sequence). The CDR3 is 20 residues long. CDR3 protein: CASTHPHTGGPWGYADTQYF.

The rearrangement uses TRBV25-1 and TRBJ1-4. The length of the CDR3 is 13 residues. Germline assignment: CDR1 MGHDK and CDR2 SYGVNS. This CDR3 is CASSVLINEKLFF.

CDR3 in amino acids: CASSQDRTGRSYEQYF. This chain connects TRBV4-3 to TRBJ2-7. Per germline, CDR1 LGHNA and CDR2 YSLEER. The CDR3 has 16 amino acids.

This chain uses TRBV28 with TRBJ2-7; TCRdb's assignment of TRBD1 cannot be checked, as there is no DNA. CDR3 length: 13 residues. Germline loops: CDR1 MDHEN, CDR2 SYDVKM. The CDR3 here is CASRRDLGDEQYF.